The entry that follows covers one T cell receptor (beta chain) sequence. Its antigen is not identified. Each TRB amplification used roughly 240-550 ng of genomic DNA from blood. TRB rearrangements were amplified by multiplex PCR with BIOMED2 TRB-A/B primers. MiXCR, applied by TCRdb to the multiplex PCR reads, yields one record per CDR3 protein. The data show around 23,000 distinct CDR3 sequences, under 30% seen once. These data originate in a study of T and B cells in COVID-19 patients. Study in general: In the active-infection cohort, about 90% of the roughly 20 patients had comorbidities linked to unfavorable COVID-19 outcome. Study results and caveats: No sequencing was yet done of CD4+, regulatory or CD8+ subsets, or of SARS-CoV-2-responsive or tetramer+ sorted cells.

Trimming removed 7 bases from V and 3 bases from J; junction bases left unmatched: 4. Germline V lookup: CDR1 SQVTM, CDR2 ANQGSEA. The length of the CDR3 is 12 residues. The clonotype originates from a human donor who had recovered from COVID-19. The sequenced sample consisted of blood. The chain employs TRBV29-1 and TRBJ1-2, with 8 bases identical to TRBD1. The CDR3 is CSARTGYYGYTF. CDR3 DNA sequence: TGCAGCGCCAGGACAGGGTACTATGGCTACACCTTC.